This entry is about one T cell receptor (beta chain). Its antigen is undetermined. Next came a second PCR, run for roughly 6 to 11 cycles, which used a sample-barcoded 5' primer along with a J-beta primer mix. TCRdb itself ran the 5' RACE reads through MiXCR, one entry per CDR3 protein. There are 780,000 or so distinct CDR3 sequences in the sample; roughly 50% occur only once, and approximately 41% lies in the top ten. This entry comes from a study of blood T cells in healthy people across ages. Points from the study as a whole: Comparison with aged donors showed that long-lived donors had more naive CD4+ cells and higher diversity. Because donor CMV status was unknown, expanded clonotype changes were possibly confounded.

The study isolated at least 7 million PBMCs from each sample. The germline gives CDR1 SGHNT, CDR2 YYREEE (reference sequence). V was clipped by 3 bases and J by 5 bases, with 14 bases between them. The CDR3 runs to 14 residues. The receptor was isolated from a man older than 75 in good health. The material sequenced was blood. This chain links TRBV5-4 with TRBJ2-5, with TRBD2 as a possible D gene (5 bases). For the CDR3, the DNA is TGTGCCAGCAGCTCGGGAATTTTAGCGGAGACCCAGTACTTC. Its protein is CASSSGILAETQYF.